Below, 19 T cell receptor beta chains from the same sample are listed, as sequenced in a study of cytomegalovirus exposure and HLA in healthy donors. PCR primers comprised 60 Vbeta and 13 Jbeta primers. Measured with immunoSEQ multiplex PCR; TCRdb has only the in-frame clones, and not every one. This repertoire shows about 200,000 clones, roughly 70% found once; its top ten account for approximately 2%. Sequencing was carried out using PBMCs. These receptors all come from a woman in her thirties in good health and CMV-seronegative.

The chain has TRBV18 and TRBJ2-2; TRBD2 matches at 11 bases. The CDR3 has 21 residues. Germline V gives CDR1 KGHSH, CDR2 LQKENI. V lost 2 bases to trimming and J lost 3 bases; unmatched junction nucleotides: 17. The CDR3 spells CASSPGLRATSGSGDTGELFF. CDR3 coding DNA: TGTGCCAGCTCACCAGGGCTCCGGGCTACTAGCGGGAGCGGTGACACCGGGGAGCTGTTTTTT.

Turning to this clone: The same CDR3 arises from other DNA sequences in this sample as well. The rearrangement links TRBV9 to TRBJ2-7, with 9 bases identical to TRBD1. Germline V gene sequence: CDR1 SGDLS, CDR2 YYNGEE. Germline trimming cut 0 bases from V and 2 bases from J; bases unmatched to any gene: 0. The CDR3 runs 14 residues. The CDR3 reads CASSVGQGAYEQYF. The DNA for the CDR3 is TGTGCCAGCAGCGTAGGACAGGGGGCCTACGAGCAGTACTTC.

This clone came up a few times. The rearrangement uses TRBV27 and TRBJ1-5; D is uncertain. In germline, CDR1 is MNHEY, CDR2 SMNVEV (reference sequence). The CDR3 sequence is 13 residues long. V gave up 3 bases and J gave up 9 bases, with 12 bases separating them. Here the CDR3 DNA reads TGTGCCAGCAGTTTTGACCGGAGGCGGCCCCAGCATTTT. Residues: CASSFDRRRPQHF.

The gene calls are TRBV6-1 and TRBJ2-7, with a weak D call TRBD1 (6 bases). The germline gives CDR1 MNHNS, CDR2 SASEGT. Deletions cut 6 bases from V and 3 bases from J, with 9 bases between. This CDR3 spans 12 amino acids. In nucleotides, the CDR3 is TGTGCCAGCAGGGTAGGGGGCTACGAGCAGTACTTC. Translation gives CASRVGGYEQYF.

The J gene is TRBJ1-3, the V gene TRBV9; TRBD1 is a possible D gene (5 bases). CDR1 and CDR2 (germline): SGDLS, YYNGEE. This CDR3 comprises 15 residues. Trimming cost V 1 base and J 2 bases, with 10 bases left between them. Here the CDR3 reads CASSVRGDPGNTIYF. The CDR3 bases are TGTGCCAGCAGCGTACGGGGGGATCCTGGAAACACCATATATTTT.

This clone turned up a few times. This chain joins TRBV7-9 and TRBJ2-5, with TRBD2 matching 8 bases. Per the germline V gene, CDR1 is SEHNR and CDR2 is FQNEAQ (reference sequence). The CDR3 has 14 amino acids. V lost 5 bases, J lost 2 bases, and 4 bases stayed unmatched. CDR3 sequence (DNA): TGTGCCAGCAGCGAACTAGCGGTACAAGAGACCCAGTACTTC. This sequence encodes CASSELAVQETQYF.

This chain joins TRBV5-1 and TRBJ1-3, with TRBD1 as a possible D gene (5 bases). CDR1 and CDR2 (germline): SGHRS, YFSETQ. V was trimmed by 3 bases and J by 4 bases, leaving 14 bases between them. The CDR3 is 15 amino acids. The CDR3 sequence: CASSYDSVAGNTIYF. DNA for the CDR3: TGCGCCAGCAGCTACGACAGCGTCGCGGGAAACACCATATATTTT.

J is TRBJ2-3 and V is TRBV7-3; D unclear. From germline, CDR1 is SGHTA and CDR2 FQGTGA. V lost 2 bases to trimming and J lost 1 base, with 4 bases between them. This CDR3 has 13 residues. CDR3 nucleotides: TGTGCCAGCAGCTTAGGGCGCACAGATACGCAGTATTTT. Its protein product is CASSLGRTDTQYF.

V usage is TRBV10-3 and J usage is TRBJ2-3; weak D call: TRBD2 (5 bases). Trimming removed 5 bases at V and 2 bases at J, with 11 bases between. Germline V lookup: CDR1 ENHRY, CDR2 SYGVKD. The CDR3 loop spans 14 amino acids. The CDR3 nucleotides read TGTGCCATCAGTCGGGATAGCGACACAGATACGCAGTATTTT. This encodes CAISRDSDTDTQYF.

The rearrangement uses TRBV11-2 and TRBJ2-3, with no clear D. The V gene's germline CDR1 is SGHAT and CDR2 FQNNGV. This CDR3 contains 16 residues. With 5 bases removed from V and 4 bases from J, the gap between germline ends came to 19 bases. In DNA form, the CDR3 reads TGTGCCAGCAGCCCAACCCTCACTCTCGGTTCAGATACGCAGTATTTT. Its protein product is CASSPTLTLGSDTQYF.

V and J are TRBV30 and TRBJ1-5; D perhaps matches TRBD1 (5 bases). V was pared by 0 bases and J by 7 bases, with 13 bases between. From germline, CDR1 is GTSNPN and CDR2 SVGIG (reference sequence). The CDR3 contains 14 residues. CDR3: CAWSVGQGGQPQHF. DNA of the CDR3: TGTGCCTGGAGTGTGGGCCAGGGTGGACAGCCCCAGCATTTT.

CDR3 loop: CASRGAYRVTNEKLFF. The DNA of the CDR3 is TGTGCCAGCAGAGGAGCATACAGGGTAACTAATGAAAAACTGTTTTTT. This rearrangement joins TRBV2 to TRBJ1-4, with D maybe TRBD1 (6 bases). CDR1 and CDR2 (germline): SNHLY, FYNNEI. CDR3 length: 16 amino acids. V lost 6 bases and J lost 1, with 15 bases in between.

The genes are TRBV27 and TRBJ2-7; 7 positions agree with TRBD2. The CDR3 extends over 12 amino acids. The germline V gene has CDR1 MNHEY and CDR2 SMNVEV (reference sequence). V shed 5 bases and J 4 bases; nucleotides not matched to a gene: 2. CDR3: CASSGGGYEQYF. The DNA of the CDR3 is TGTGCCAGCAGTGGGGGGGGATACGAGCAGTACTTC.

The chain couples TRBV11-2 to TRBJ2-5, with TRBD2 matching over 8 bases. V lost 1 base and J lost 5; bases outside the gene matches: 9. The CDR3 runs to 16 residues. Germline lookup yields CDR1 SGHAT and CDR2 FQNNGV. CDR3 loop: CASSLASAGAKETQYF. The CDR3 DNA is TGTGCCAGCAGCTTAGCCTCAGCGGGGGCGAAGGAGACCCAGTACTTC.

The chain links TRBV7-9 to TRBJ1-1; D gene unclear. The V and J ends lost 2 bases and 1 base respectively, with 5 bases between them. This CDR3 contains 13 residues. Germline loops: CDR1 SEHNR, CDR2 FQNEAQ (reference sequence). CDR3 nucleotide sequence: TGTGCCAGCAGCTTACAGGAGAACACTGAAGCTTTCTTT. Its translation: CASSLQENTEAFF. The full variable domain, its missing parts supplied by reference TRBV7-9 and TRBJ1-1, is DTGVSQNPRHKITKRGQNVTFRCDPISEHNRLYWYRQTLGQGPEFLTYFQNEAQLEKSRLLSDRFSAERPKGSFSTLEIQRTEQGDSAMYLCASSLQENTEAFFGQGTRLTVV.

A note on this clone: The junction departs from the called germline gene at one end, perhaps through a read error. The chain is built from TRBV5-4 and TRBJ1-2; possibly TRBD1 for D (6 bases). Germline V lookup: CDR1 SGHNT, CDR2 YYREEE (reference sequence). There are 13 residues in the CDR3. The CDR3 sequence is CTSSLGGDYGYTF. In DNA, the CDR3 is TGTACCAGCAGCTTGGGGGGCGACTATGGCTACACCTTC.

The chain has TRBV2 and TRBJ2-7; 7 nucleotides match TRBD1. The V segment lost 2 bases and the J segment 3 bases; nucleotides outside the gene matches: 7. The germline V gene encodes CDR1 SNHLY and CDR2 FYNNEI. This CDR3 contains 15 residues. In DNA form, the CDR3 reads TGTGCCAGCAGTGAAACCCGGGACAGCCTCTACGAGCAGTACTTC. Amino acids: CASSETRDSLYEQYF.

CDR3 residues: CASSVGQGHTGELFF. The CDR3 region has the DNA TGTGCCAGCAGCGTGGGACAGGGACACACCGGGGAGCTGTTTTTT. The V and J genes are TRBV11-2 and TRBJ2-2; TRBD1 agrees at 9 bases. Losses at the gene ends were 5 bases for V and 3 bases for J; bases not matched to a gene: 4. The CDR3 totals 15 residues. Germline CDR1 and CDR2: SGHAT and FQNNGV. Drawing the rest from reference TRBV11-2 and TRBJ2-2, the complete variable domain is EAGVAQSPRYKIIEKRQSVAFWCNPISGHATLYWYQQILGQGPKLLIQFQNNGVVDDSQLPKDRFSAERLKGVDSTLKIQPAKLEDSAVYLCASSVGQGHTGELFFGEGSRLTVL.

The V call is TRBV2, the J call TRBJ1-2; D unclear. CDR3 length equals 13 residues. In germline, CDR1 is SNHLY, CDR2 FYNNEI. V dropped 5 bases and J dropped 8 bases, with 15 bases sitting between them. The CDR3 sequence is CASSLDQDRGYTF. In DNA, the CDR3 is TGTGCCAGCAGTCTTGATCAGGATCGAGGCTACACCTTC.